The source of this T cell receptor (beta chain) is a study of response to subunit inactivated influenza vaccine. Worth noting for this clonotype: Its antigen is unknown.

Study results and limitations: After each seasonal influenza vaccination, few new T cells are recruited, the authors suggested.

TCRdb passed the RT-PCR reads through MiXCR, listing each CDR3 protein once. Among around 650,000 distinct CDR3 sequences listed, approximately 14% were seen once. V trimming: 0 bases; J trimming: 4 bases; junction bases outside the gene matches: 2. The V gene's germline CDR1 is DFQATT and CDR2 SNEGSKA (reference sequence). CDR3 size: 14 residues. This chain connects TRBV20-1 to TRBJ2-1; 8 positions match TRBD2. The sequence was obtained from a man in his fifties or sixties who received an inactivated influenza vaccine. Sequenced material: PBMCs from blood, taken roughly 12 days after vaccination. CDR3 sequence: CSARERGDYNEQFF. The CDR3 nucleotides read TGCAGTGCTAGAGAGCGGGGGGATTACAATGAGCAGTTCTTC.